What follows are 2 T cell receptor beta chains derived from one specimen sequenced in a study of blood T cell repertoires in COVID-19 (dated by TCRdb to about 2020). The protocol used for the library was the immunoSEQ multiplex PCR assay. In TCRdb, the immuneACCESS table is reduced to in-frame sequences with V and J assigned. These tables do not hold every clone; where another copy was compared, an unresolved V gene accounts for under half, and the others remain unexplained. In this sample the table shows about 370,000 clones, roughly nine tenths of which occur a single time. Of the sample, more than 0.8% is held by the ten largest clones. The sample taken for sequencing was PBMCs or T cells enriched from blood (not recorded which). These receptors were obtained from a man aged 18 to 30 who had recovered from COVID-19.

This chain links TRBV5-1 with TRBJ1-1; D remains ambiguous. CDR1 SGHRS and CDR2 YFSETQ come from the germline V gene. CDR3 length: 15 residues. The V and J ends lost 0 bases and 4 bases respectively, with 13 bases between them. CDR3 in amino acids: CASSLAMGSGTEAFF. The DNA for the CDR3 is TGCGCCAGCAGCTTGGCTATGGGCAGCGGCACTGAAGCTTTCTTT.

CDR3 sequence reads: CASSYGTPSYEQYF. Written as DNA, the CDR3 is TGTGCCAGCAGCTACGGGACTCCTTCCTACGAGCAGTACTTC. The chain couples TRBV5-4 to TRBJ2-7; D might be TRBD2 (6 bases). The CDR3 length is 14 residues. Trimming took off 3 bases at V and 1 base at J, with 11 bases between the two ends. CDR1 and CDR2 from the germline V gene are SGHNT and YYREEE (reference sequence).